The T cell receptor beta chain described here comes from a study of cytomegalovirus exposure and HLA in healthy donors. This clone came up a few times. Antigen: not known. Donors had nominal health at sampling but likely had unrecorded immune exposures. The CDR3 is 14 amino acids. In germline, CDR1 is MNHEY, CDR2 SMNVEV (reference sequence). Trimming removed 5 bases from V and 11 bases from J, with 19 bases in between. The PCR contained 60 Vbeta and 13 Jbeta primers. Generated by immunoSEQ multiplex PCR, the TCRdb table keeps only in-frame clones and is missing some. The sample has 90,000 or so clones, over 55% seen once. The study's findings and limits: Because they were indistinguishable, some V segments, including TRBV6-2 and TRBV6-3, were excluded. What TCR beta sequences reportedly achieved was accurate prediction of HLA-A and HLA-B alleles in most subjects.

This TCR came from a woman between 18 and 29 years old in good health and CMV-seropositive. The sequenced sample was PBMCs. The J gene is TRBJ1-5, the V gene TRBV27; the D gene is possibly TRBD1 (6 bases). Here the CDR3 DNA reads TGTGCCAGCAGTGACTCCCTAGGGGGGAGGGCCCAGCATTTT. Residues: CASSDSLGGRAQHF.